This entry lists 32 T cell receptor beta chains sequenced from one sample in a study of T cell clones after liver transplantation. Repertoires were generated with immunoSEQ multiplex PCR, while TCRdb's copy carries only in-frame clones and drops some. This sample yields more than 95,000 clones, of which 82% are seen a single time; 0.85% to 1% belongs to the top ten. This specimen was CD4+ T cells from blood, taken before liver transplant. Receptors originate from a human donor who received a liver transplant.

This rearrangement joins TRBV4-1 to TRBJ2-3; D is uncertain. Germline V gene lookup returns CDR1 MGHRA and CDR2 YSYEKL. The germline V and J ends were trimmed by 4 bases and 2 bases, with 13 bases remaining between them. This CDR3 region has 15 residues. The CDR3 sequence: CASSRSPANTDTQYF. Written as DNA, the CDR3 is TGCGCCAGCAGCCGCTCCCCAGCGAACACAGATACGCAGTATTTT.

V usage is TRBV28 and J usage is TRBJ2-1; TRBD2 matches 8 bases. V lost 1 base and J lost 9; bases outside the gene matches: 5. Germline loops: CDR1 MDHEN, CDR2 SYDVKM. The CDR3 is 14 residues long. The CDR3: CASSLSGGPGEQFF. CDR3 DNA sequence: TGTGCCAGCAGTTTATCGGGAGGGCCAGGTGAGCAGTTCTTC. The variable domain in full, with the rest retrieved from reference TRBV28 and TRBJ2-1, is DVKVTQSSRYLVKRTGEKVFLECVQDMDHENMFWYRQDPGLGLRLIYFSYDVKMKEKGDIPEGYSVSREKKERFSLILESASTNQTSMYLCASSLSGGPGEQFFGPGTRLTVL.

In this sample, this clone turned up a few times. The V and J genes are TRBV28 and TRBJ1-5; TRBD1 might be the D (6 bases). V was trimmed by 5 bases and J by 4 bases, leaving 15 bases between them. The germline gives CDR1 MDHEN, CDR2 SYDVKM. The length of the CDR3 is 15 residues. As DNA, the CDR3 is TGTGCCAGCAGTCCGCCAGGGGTGATGAATCAGCCCCAGCATTTT. Protein product: CASSPPGVMNQPQHF. The full variable domain, completed using reference TRBV28 and TRBJ1-5, is DVKVTQSSRYLVKRTGEKVFLECVQDMDHENMFWYRQDPGLGLRLIYFSYDVKMKEKGDIPEGYSVSREKKERFSLILESASTNQTSMYLCASSPPGVMNQPQHFGDGTRLSIL.

J is TRBJ2-2 and V is TRBV7-8; possible D gene TRBD1, 5 bases. The CDR3 spans 16 residues. Germline V gene data show CDR1 as SGHVS and CDR2 as FQNEAQ. Trimming took 5 bases from V and 2 from J, leaving 15 bases between them. The CDR3 DNA reads as TGTGCCAGCAGCACCCCAGGGCCCACCAACACCGGGGAGCTGTTTTTT. It yields the protein CASSTPGPTNTGELFF.

V is TRBV29-1 and J is TRBJ2-1, with a weak D call TRBD2 (5 bases). The CDR3 is 14 amino acids. Germline lookup yields CDR1 SQVTM and CDR2 ANQGSEA. V was cut by 6 bases and J by 0 bases, with 12 bases left in between. The CDR3 nucleotides read TGCAGCGTAGGTGGAGGAGACTCCTACAATGAGCAGTTCTTC. This codes for CSVGGGDSYNEQFF.

This clone showed up just once. The V call is TRBV15, the J call TRBJ2-3; TRBD2 might be the D (5 bases). This CDR3 has 15 residues. The ends were cut back, 0 bases at V and 0 bases at J, with 7 bases in the middle. The V gene's germline CDR1 is LNHNV and CDR2 YYDKDF (reference sequence). The CDR3 nucleotides are TGTGCCACCAGCAGAGAAAGGACTAGCACAGATACGCAGTATTTT. Translation gives CATSRERTSTDTQYF.

The chain has TRBV5-4 and TRBJ2-5; tentative D call: TRBD2 (7 bases). CDR3 size: 16 residues. V lost 4 bases to trimming and J lost 5 bases, with 21 bases between them. In germline, CDR1 is SGHNT, CDR2 YYREEE (reference sequence). CDR3: CASSLKEGGSLETQYF. The DNA of the CDR3 is TGTGCCAGCAGCCTGAAGGAGGGGGGGTCGCTGGAGACCCAGTACTTC.

This sequence joins TRBV2 and TRBJ2-1; no definite D call. The CDR3 has 12 amino acids. V lost 4 bases to trimming and J lost 9 bases, with 10 bases between them. Germline V gene lookup returns CDR1 SNHLY and CDR2 FYNNEI. The CDR3 bases are TGTGCCAGCAGTGTCCAGGATCTTGAGCAGTTCTTC. Residues: CASSVQDLEQFF.

CDR3 sequence (DNA): TGCAGCGTTGGATTTACCTACGAGCAGTACTTC. Translated, it gives CSVGFTYEQYF. This sequence joins TRBV29-1 and TRBJ2-7; D unclear. Germline V gives CDR1 SQVTM, CDR2 ANQGSEA. The CDR3 consists of 11 residues. V shed 4 bases and J shed 2 bases, with 6 bases lying between them.

In DNA, the CDR3 is TGTGCCAGCAGCGCAACCCAGGACGCAAGAGTGCCACAGCATTTT. This gives the protein CASSATQDARVPQHF. The chain recombines TRBV9 with TRBJ1-5; no reliable D call. The V and J ends lost 3 bases and 13 bases respectively, with 23 bases between them. CDR3 size: 15 residues. Germline CDR1 is SGDLS and CDR2 is YYNGEE.

The rearrangement links TRBV6-6 to TRBJ1-6, with unresolved D. The CDR3 contains 16 residues. The germline V gene encodes CDR1 MNHNY and CDR2 SVGAGI (reference sequence). V was cut by 5 bases and J by 4 bases, with 15 bases left in between. This chain's CDR3 is CASSGPSRLYNSPLHF. The CDR3 DNA is TGTGCCAGCAGTGGGCCCTCAAGACTTTATAATTCACCCCTCCACTTT.

The chain carries TRBV18 and TRBJ1-2, with D maybe TRBD1 (6 bases). CDR3 length: 16 amino acids. V was trimmed by 3 bases and J by 1 base, leaving 15 bases between them. Germline assignment: CDR1 KGHSH and CDR2 LQKENI. The CDR3, as DNA: TGTGCCAGCTCACCTTTCCTGAACAGGGATAACTATGGCTACACCTTC. Protein: CASSPFLNRDNYGYTF.

The chain couples TRBV28 to TRBJ1-3; D remains ambiguous. Germline V gene sequence: CDR1 MDHEN, CDR2 SYDVKM. Trimming removed 6 bases from V and 1 base from J, with 7 bases in between. The CDR3 has 13 residues. The CDR3, as DNA: TGTGCCAGCAGACGGCAGTCTGGAAACACCATATATTTT. Residues: CASRRQSGNTIYF.

The chain joins TRBV27 to TRBJ2-2; a weak D match, TRBD1 (6 bases). V lost 8 bases and J lost 2, with 15 bases in between. From germline, CDR1 is MNHEY and CDR2 SMNVEV (reference sequence). The CDR3 extends over 15 amino acids. The CDR3 reads CASAGTRPNTGELFF. The CDR3, as DNA: TGTGCCAGCGCTGGGACAAGACCTAACACCGGGGAGCTGTTTTTT.

This clone has a single count. The V and J genes are TRBV2 and TRBJ2-3, with 10 positions matching TRBD2. CDR1 is SNHLY and CDR2 is FYNNEI in the germline V gene. V gave up 10 bases and J gave up 2 bases; unmatched junction bases: 15. The CDR3 is made up of 17 amino acids. In nucleotides, the CDR3 is TGTGCCACCCAGGGTTCAAGCGGGGGGGCTCCCACAGATACGCAGTATTTT. This sequence encodes CATQGSSGGAPTDTQYF.

The gene calls are TRBV28 and TRBJ1-4; unclear D gene. Deletions cut 7 bases from V and 11 bases from J, with 20 bases between. This CDR3 has 14 amino acids. Looked up from germline, CDR1 is MDHEN and CDR2 is SYDVKM. CDR3 bases: TGTGCCAGCACCCCCCATGGGTCCTTCGGGAAACTGTTTTTT. The encoded protein is CASTPHGSFGKLFF.

This clone occurred a few times. This chain uses TRBV29-1 with TRBJ1-1; unclear D gene. The CDR3 is made up of 12 amino acids. CDR1 and CDR2 (germline): SQVTM, ANQGSEA. Deletions cut 4 bases from V and 0 bases from J, with 6 bases between. As DNA, the CDR3 is TGCAGCGTTGGCAAGGTGAACACTGAAGCTTTCTTT. This encodes CSVGKVNTEAFF.

V is TRBV7-2 and J is TRBJ2-2; D is uncertain. This CDR3 is built from 15 residues. Between the trimmed V and J ends, which lost 3 bases and 0 bases, there was a span of 8 bases. Germline CDR1 is SGHTA and CDR2 is FQGNSA. For the CDR3, the DNA is TGTGCCAGCAGCTTCCGACCGCCGAACACCGGGGAGCTGTTTTTT. This codes for CASSFRPPNTGELFF.

This clone has a single count. This chain joins TRBV5-8 and TRBJ1-1, with 12 positions matching TRBD1. CDR3 length: 15 amino acids. J was trimmed by 4 bases and V by 6 bases; bases with no gene match: 7. Germline CDR1 is SGHTS and CDR2 is YDEGEE. The CDR3 loop reads CASTRDRGRSTEAFF. CDR3 sequence (DNA): TGTGCCAGCACGCGGGACAGGGGGCGTAGCACTGAAGCTTTCTTT.

This chain links TRBV28 with TRBJ2-1; 10 bases are a match to TRBD1. The J segment lost 12 bases and the V segment lost 5 bases, leaving 16 bases of the junction unmatched. CDR1 MDHEN and CDR2 SYDVKM come from the germline V gene. This CDR3 region has 16 residues. The CDR3 sequence: CASSPARDRGRLGQFF. The CDR3 DNA is TGTGCCAGCAGTCCCGCCCGGGACAGGGGTCGGCTAGGGCAGTTCTTC.

This clone was detected only a few times. The rearrangement uses TRBV23-1 and TRBJ2-3; 8 bases line up with TRBD1. TRBV23-1 is an open reading frame, and its role is uncertain. With 7 bases clipped from V and 0 bases from J, the junction kept 15 bases outside the gene matches. This CDR3 is built from 18 residues. Here the CDR3 DNA reads TGCGCCAGCACCTGTCGGGACAGGATTTCTCCTAGCACAGATACGCAGTATTTT. Translating gives CASTCRDRISPSTDTQYF.

The chain carries TRBV6-5 and TRBJ2-5, with D tentatively TRBD1 or TRBD2 (7 bases each). The CDR3 is made up of 16 amino acids. Trimming shortened V by 3 bases and J by 3 bases, and 17 bases separated the two germline ends. Germline loops: CDR1 MNHEY, CDR2 SVGAGI. The DNA for the CDR3 is TGTGCCAGCAGTTATCAGACAGGGAGGGCGAAAGAGACCCAGTACTTC. Protein sequence: CASSYQTGRAKETQYF.

In regard to this clone: The junction departs from germline at one end; a sequencing error may be responsible. Other DNA sequences from this sample encode an identical CDR3 as well. The V gene is TRBV2, the J gene TRBJ2-7; D is possibly TRBD1 or TRBD2 (5 bases each). CDR3 length: 14 residues. Germline CDR1 reads SNHLY; CDR2 reads FYNNEI. CDR3 in amino acids: CASSTGTRPYEQYF. As DNA, the CDR3 is TGTGCCAGCAGTACCGGGACCAGGCCCTACGAACAGTACTTC.

J is TRBJ2-5 and V is TRBV6-1, with D unclear. Trimming took off 2 bases at V and 5 bases at J, with 12 bases between the two ends. CDR3 length: 14 residues. Germline V gene lookup returns CDR1 MNHNS and CDR2 SASEGT. CDR3 amino acids: CASSEFNGEETQYF. The CDR3 DNA reads TGTGCCAGCAGTGAATTCAACGGTGAGGAGACCCAGTACTTC.

This chain connects TRBV7-9 to TRBJ1-1; tentatively, D is TRBD1 (5 bases). V was shortened by 6 bases and J by 5 bases, with 13 bases between the two germline ends. CDR3 length: 13 amino acids. CDR1 is SEHNR, CDR2 FQNEAQ, per germline (reference sequence). The CDR3 reads CASRTTGGTEAFF. As DNA, the CDR3 is TGTGCCAGCAGGACGACGGGGGGGACTGAAGCTTTCTTT.

This clone was observed a few times. This chain links TRBV9 with TRBJ1-4; D gene uncertain. V dropped 3 bases and J dropped 0 bases, with 12 bases sitting between them. The CDR3 length is 16 residues. Looked up from germline, CDR1 is SGDLS and CDR2 is YYNGEE. In nucleotides, the CDR3 is TGTGCCAGCAGCGCCCTGCGTGGCGCAACTAATGAAAAACTGTTTTTT. Translated: CASSALRGATNEKLFF. The variable domain in full, with the rest retrieved from reference TRBV9 and TRBJ1-4, is DSGVTQTPKHLITATGQRVTLRCSPRSGDLSVYWYQQSLDQGLQFLIQYYNGEERAKGNILERFSAQQFPDLHSELNLSSLELGDSALYFCASSALRGATNEKLFFGSGTQLSVL.

The rearrangement links TRBV23-1 to TRBJ1-1; D gene ambiguous. TRBV23-1 is reported as an ORF; its role is uncertain. This CDR3 region has 15 residues. V lost 0 bases, J lost 1 base, and 9 bases lay in between. The CDR3, as DNA: TGCGCCAGCAGTCAATCTTACGAGTGGAACACTGAAGCTTTCTTT. The encoded protein is CASSQSYEWNTEAFF.

This chain connects TRBV9 to TRBJ2-7; 8 nucleotides agree with TRBD1. After removal of 0 bases from V and 4 bases from J, the junction contained 6 bases not matched to a gene. The length of the CDR3 is 15 residues. Germline CDR1 is SGDLS and CDR2 is YYNGEE. The CDR3 sequence is CASSVEEGQEYEQYF. The CDR3 DNA follows: TGTGCCAGCAGCGTAGAGGAGGGACAGGAGTACGAGCAGTACTTC.

This clone was detected only a few times. The genes are TRBV7-6 and TRBJ2-2, with D possibly matching TRBD2 (5 bases). CDR1 is SGHVS, CDR2 FNYEAQ, per germline. This CDR3 has 15 amino acids. The germline V and J ends were trimmed by 2 bases and 5 bases, with 12 bases remaining between them. This CDR3 is CASSLSIRGTGELFF. CDR3 in DNA: TGTGCCAGCAGCTTAAGTATTCGGGGAACCGGGGAGCTGTTTTTT.

The chain joins TRBV7-8 to TRBJ2-2, with D hard to call. Trimming left V 5 bases short and J 4 bases short, with 5 bases between. Germline lookup yields CDR1 SGHVS and CDR2 FQNEAQ. The CDR3 loop spans 12 amino acids. CDR3 region: CASSHPTGELFF. Here the CDR3 DNA reads TGTGCCAGCAGCCACCCCACCGGGGAGCTGTTTTTT.

CDR3 loop: CASSSQGARVEKLFF. The CDR3 DNA reads TGTGCCAGTAGTTCGCAGGGGGCCAGGGTTGAAAAACTGTTTTTT. This chain links TRBV19 with TRBJ1-4, with TRBD1 matching over 8 bases. This CDR3 is 15 amino acids long. Germline CDR1 LNHDA, CDR2 SQIVND (reference sequence). V was clipped by 5 bases and J by 7 bases; unmatched bases: 9. Complete variable domain (other parts from reference TRBV19 and TRBJ1-4): DGGITQSPKYLFRKEGQNVTLSCEQNLNHDAMYWYRQDPGQGLRLIYYSQIVNDFQKGDIAEGYSVSREKKESFPLTVTSAQKNPTAFYLCASSSQGARVEKLFFGSGTQLSVL.

Written as DNA, the CDR3 is TGCGCCAGCAGCCCCTTACAGGGCTACGAGCAGTACTTC. This gives the protein CASSPLQGYEQYF. The gene calls are TRBV5-1 and TRBJ2-7; D possibly corresponds to TRBD1 (6 bases). V shed 4 bases and J shed 3 bases, with 11 bases lying between them. CDR1 is SGHRS, CDR2 YFSETQ, per germline. The CDR3 sequence is 13 residues long.